The clone carrying this T cell receptor beta chain has only a few counts. The sample is drawn from a study of blood T cell repertoires in COVID-19. Study as a whole: The United States, Italy and Spain supplied acute and convalescent COVID-19 samples.

The repertoire was sequenced with immunoSEQ multiplex PCR; TCRdb's copy has only in-frame clones and lacks some. The repertoire holds about 250,000 clones, with approximately 80% as singletons. The trim removed 1 base at V and 8 bases at J, leaving 12 bases unmatched. In germline, CDR1 is MDHEN, CDR2 SYDVKM. CDR3 length: 16 residues. The specimen was peripheral blood. The clonotype was recovered from a woman older than 75 with active or convalescent COVID-19. The chain combines TRBV28 with TRBJ1-2; 8 positions agree with TRBD1. DNA for the CDR3: TGTGCCAGCAGTTTATCAACCCCCGGGACAGGCCGGGGCTACACCTTC. Translating it yields CASSLSTPGTGRGYTF.